Each of the 28 T cell receptor beta chains below was sequenced from the same sample in a study of blood T cell repertoires in COVID-19. Measured with immunoSEQ multiplex PCR; TCRdb has only the in-frame clones, and not every one. The profile shows around 16,000 clones, 80% to 90% of them singletons. The material sequenced was peripheral blood. The origin of the receptors is a man older than 75 with active COVID-19.

The V call is TRBV28, the J call TRBJ2-1, with 12 bases lining up with TRBD2. There are 16 residues in the CDR3. Germline V gene lookup returns CDR1 MDHEN and CDR2 SYDVKM. V lost 1 base to trimming and J lost 9 bases; unmatched junction nucleotides: 7. CDR3 in amino acids: CASSLSTSGSMGEQFF. Written as DNA, the CDR3 is TGTGCCAGCAGTTTATCGACTAGCGGGAGCATGGGTGAGCAGTTCTTC.

The chain uses TRBV6-5 and TRBJ1-1; D gene unclear. Deletions cut 7 bases from V and 0 bases from J, with 12 bases between. The V gene's germline CDR1 is MNHEY and CDR2 SVGAGI. The CDR3 contains 14 residues. The CDR3 DNA reads as TGTGCCAGCATGCAGAGACATATGAACACTGAAGCTTTCTTT. Encoded protein: CASMQRHMNTEAFF.

The chain combines TRBV28 with TRBJ2-4; 9 nucleotides match TRBD1. This CDR3 is built from 13 residues. The ends lost 5 bases at V and 7 bases at J; junction bases unmatched: 3. Germline loops: CDR1 MDHEN, CDR2 SYDVKM. Here the CDR3 reads CASSPDRGNIQYF. The CDR3 nucleotides are TGTGCCAGCAGTCCCGACAGGGGGAACATTCAGTACTTC.

The chain carries TRBV18 and TRBJ2-1; TRBD1 matches 8 bases. Germline V gene lookup returns CDR1 KGHSH and CDR2 LQKENI. This CDR3 has 15 residues. V lost 4 bases, J lost 5 bases, and 7 bases stayed unmatched. CDR3 protein: CASSQPGQDHNEQFF. CDR3 DNA: TGTGCCAGCTCACAACCGGGACAGGACCACAATGAGCAGTTCTTC.

V gene TRBV29-1 combines with J gene TRBJ1-2; D unclear. The CDR3 sequence is 14 residues long. In germline, CDR1 is SQVTM, CDR2 ANQGSEA. Trimming stripped 6 bases from V and 0 bases from J, with 14 bases between. The chain's CDR3 is CSVSNSPANYGYTF. The CDR3 DNA is TGCAGCGTATCAAACAGTCCCGCTAACTATGGCTACACCTTC.

The J gene is TRBJ2-5, the V gene TRBV29-1; 8 bases are a match to TRBD2. The CDR3 spans 14 residues. V lost 8 bases to trimming and J lost 7 bases; unmatched junction nucleotides: 15. Germline CDR1 and CDR2: SQVTM and ANQGSEA. The CDR3 nucleotides are TGCAGCCACAACGGGGGACTAGAGTATGGGACCCAGTACTTC. It encodes CSHNGGLEYGTQYF. Filled out from reference TRBV29-1 and TRBJ2-5, the complete variable domain reads SAVISQKPSRDICQRGTSLTIQCQVDSQVTMMFWYRQQPGQSLTLIATANQGSEATYESGFVIDKFPISRPNLTFSTLTVSNMSPEDSSIYLCSHNGGLEYGTQYFGPGTRLLVL.

The V and J genes are TRBV2 and TRBJ2-3; the D gene is possibly TRBD2 (5 bases). Germline CDR1 reads SNHLY; CDR2 reads FYNNEI. CDR3 size: 14 residues. The V end lost 0 bases, the J end lost 6 bases, and 10 bases lay between the germline ends. CDR3 residues: CASSEARGIDTQYF. Here the CDR3 DNA reads TGTGCCAGCAGTGAAGCCCGAGGGATCGATACGCAGTATTTT.

The chain joins TRBV20-1 to TRBJ2-7, with 11 bases identical to TRBD2. Germline CDR1 reads DFQATT; CDR2 reads SNEGSKA (reference sequence). J lost 7 bases, V lost 3 bases, and 2 bases had no gene match. The CDR3 covers 12 residues. The CDR3 sequence is CSASPSGREQYF. DNA for the CDR3: TGCAGTGCTAGTCCTAGCGGGAGGGAGCAGTACTTC.

This clone was picked up a small number of times. The gene calls are TRBV7-2 and TRBJ2-1; 8 positions agree with TRBD1. Germline CDR1 and CDR2: SGHTA and FQGNSA. The junction had 7 bases not matched to a gene; V was cut back by 5 bases and J by 4 bases. The CDR3 spans 15 residues. In DNA, the CDR3 is TGTGCCAGCAGCCCGGACAGGGATCCTTACAATGAGCAGTTCTTC. Translated: CASSPDRDPYNEQFF.

The V gene is TRBV30, the J gene TRBJ2-2; possibly TRBD2 for D (6 bases). Trimming took 0 bases from V and 5 from J, leaving 13 bases between them. This CDR3 has 15 residues. CDR1 is GTSNPN and CDR2 is SVGIG in the germline V gene (reference sequence). DNA for the CDR3: TGTGCCTGGAGTGTAGGAGGGGCGCTAACCGGGGAGCTGTTTTTT. Encoded protein: CAWSVGGALTGELFF.

The chain couples TRBV6-2 or TRBV6-3 to TRBJ2-6; tentative D call: TRBD2 (5 bases). Trimming left V 2 bases short and J 1 base short, with 9 bases between. Germline V gene data show CDR1 as MNHEY and CDR2 as SVGEGT. The CDR3 is 16 residues long. CDR3 DNA: TGTGCCAGCAGTTACGGGCGGGTGTCTGGGGCCAACGTCCTGACTTTC. Its translation is CASSYGRVSGANVLTF.

This chain connects TRBV6-4 to TRBJ2-3; the match to TRBD2 covers 9 bases. This CDR3 is 13 amino acids long. Looked up from germline, CDR1 is MRHNA and CDR2 is SNTAGT. V was pared by 10 bases and J by 3 bases, with 5 bases of the junction left unmatched. The CDR3 loop is CAMPGLATDTQYF. CDR3 DNA: TGTGCCATGCCGGGACTAGCAACAGATACGCAGTATTTT.

The chain is built from TRBV28 and TRBJ2-3, with 7 bases that match TRBD1. V was clipped by 6 bases and J by 4 bases; unmatched bases: 10. Looked up from germline, CDR1 is MDHEN and CDR2 is SYDVKM. The CDR3 sequence is 15 residues long. CDR3 DNA sequence: TGTGCCAGCAGCCCTGACAGGGTAGGGGCAGATACGCAGTATTTT. Protein product: CASSPDRVGADTQYF.

The V gene is TRBV20-1, the J gene TRBJ2-7, with 7 bases aligning to TRBD2. Germline values: CDR1 DFQATT, CDR2 SNEGSKA (reference sequence). The CDR3 length is 15 residues. The V gene end was trimmed by 3 bases and the J gene end by 0 bases; junction bases not matched to a gene: 8. The CDR3 sequence: CSASRASGSSYEQYF. In nucleotides, the CDR3 is TGCAGTGCTAGTAGGGCTAGCGGAAGCTCCTACGAGCAGTACTTC.

The chain is built from TRBV2 and TRBJ2-7, with D possibly TRBD2 on 6 matching bases. Germline values: CDR1 SNHLY, CDR2 FYNNEI. V shed 5 bases and J shed 5 bases, with 13 bases lying between them. This CDR3 is built from 13 residues. CDR3 residues: CASSQRVYDEQYF. CDR3 DNA sequence: TGTGCCAGCAGTCAGCGGGTGTACGACGAGCAGTACTTC.

The chain is built from TRBV5-4 and TRBJ2-5, with a possible D match to TRBD2 (6 bases). The V gene lost 0 bases and the J gene lost 5 bases, with 14 bases spanning the gap. CDR1 is SGHNT and CDR2 is YYREEE in the germline V gene (reference sequence). This CDR3 is built from 15 residues. The CDR3 spells CASSLVLGGSETQYF. The CDR3 region has the DNA TGTGCCAGCAGCTTGGTATTGGGAGGCTCGGAGACCCAGTACTTC. Supplemented by reference TRBV5-4 and TRBJ2-5, the full variable domain reads ETGVTQSPTHLIKTRGQQVTLRCSSQSGHNTVSWYQQALGQGPQFIFQYYREEENGRGNFPPRFSGLQFPNYSSELNVNALELDDSALYLCASSLVLGGSETQYFGPGTRLLVL.

This clone was seen just once. The chain recombines TRBV28 with TRBJ1-1; D gene ambiguous. Germline CDR1 MDHEN, CDR2 SYDVKM. V was trimmed by 3 bases and J by 2 bases, leaving 7 bases between them. The length of the CDR3 is 13 residues. The CDR3 loop reads CASSFGGNTEAFF. CDR3 nucleotide sequence: TGTGCCAGCAGTTTTGGAGGCAACACTGAAGCTTTCTTT.

The V gene is TRBV7-9, the J gene TRBJ2-3, with 12 bases matching TRBD2. The CDR3 has 18 amino acids. The V and J ends lost 2 bases and 6 bases, in that order; junction bases with no gene match: 12. In germline, CDR1 is SEHNR, CDR2 FQNEAQ (reference sequence). The CDR3 DNA reads TGTGCCAGCAGCTTAATGCTGGCTAGCGGGAGGGCCACGGATACGCAGTATTTT. This gives the protein CASSLMLASGRATDTQYF.

The chain recombines TRBV5-1 with TRBJ2-2; 10 nucleotides match TRBD1. Trimming took 0 bases from V and 1 from J; bases not matched to a gene: 6. The CDR3 loop spans 18 amino acids. Looked up from germline, CDR1 is SGHRS and CDR2 is YFSETQ. The CDR3 DNA reads as TGCGCCAGCAGCTTGGATCCGACAGGGGGCGGGAACACCGGGGAGCTGTTTTTT. Its translation is CASSLDPTGGGNTGELFF.

The chain recombines TRBV28 with TRBJ1-4; D remains unclear. The germline gives CDR1 MDHEN, CDR2 SYDVKM. This CDR3 is built from 15 residues. V lost 5 bases to trimming and J lost 6 bases, with 16 bases between them. For the CDR3, the DNA is TGTGCCAGCAGTGCGTCCGGGTGGGTGGATGAAAAACTGTTTTTT. This translates into CASSASGWVDEKLFF. The whole variable domain, filled in from reference TRBV28 and TRBJ1-4, reads DVKVTQSSRYLVKRTGEKVFLECVQDMDHENMFWYRQDPGLGLRLIYFSYDVKMKEKGDIPEGYSVSREKKERFSLILESASTNQTSMYLCASSASGWVDEKLFFGSGTQLSVL.

V and J are TRBV28 and TRBJ2-3; D may be TRBD2 (6 bases). This CDR3 comprises 15 residues. V was cut by 3 bases and J by 2 bases, with 12 bases left in between. Germline V gene sequence: CDR1 MDHEN, CDR2 SYDVKM. The CDR3 DNA sequence: TGTGCCAGCAGTTTCGCAGCGGGCTACACAGATACGCAGTATTTT. Amino acids: CASSFAAGYTDTQYF.

The V and J genes are TRBV19 and TRBJ1-6, with 11 bases matching TRBD1. Trimming removed 5 bases from V and 7 bases from J; junction bases left unmatched: 4. CDR1 LNHDA and CDR2 SQIVND come from the germline V gene (reference sequence). CDR3 length: 15 residues. This chain's CDR3 is CASSGDRGSNSPLHF. The CDR3 DNA sequence: TGTGCCAGTAGTGGGGACAGGGGGAGCAATTCACCCCTCCACTTT.

The chain links TRBV2 to TRBJ2-1, with 9 bases fitting TRBD2. The germline V gene encodes CDR1 SNHLY and CDR2 FYNNEI. CDR3 length: 15 amino acids. V shed 4 bases, J shed 5 bases, and the junction held 6 bases outside the gene matches. The CDR3 DNA is TGTGCCAGCAGTGCCGGGACTAGCTTGCACAATGAGCAGTTCTTC. Residues: CASSAGTSLHNEQFF.

The J gene is TRBJ1-1, the V gene TRBV28; 7 bases agree with TRBD1. CDR3 length: 16 amino acids. Germline CDR1 is MDHEN and CDR2 is SYDVKM. Trimming at V came to 2 bases and at J to 0 bases, leaving 6 bases not matched to a gene. The CDR3 nucleotides are TGTGCCAGCAGTTTAGTGCAGGGGGGTCTGAACACTGAAGCTTTCTTT. This encodes CASSLVQGGLNTEAFF.

The chain recombines TRBV5-6 with TRBJ2-3, with 11 positions matching TRBD2. The V gene end was trimmed by 4 bases and the J gene end by 5 bases; junction bases not matched to a gene: 12. The CDR3 length is 17 residues. Germline V gene sequence: CDR1 SGHDT, CDR2 YYEEEE. The CDR3 sequence: CASSPTSGMVSGDTQYF. The CDR3 bases are TGTGCCAGCAGCCCGACTAGCGGGATGGTTTCGGGAGATACGCAGTATTTT.

The chain has TRBV27 and TRBJ2-3, with TRBD1 matching 9 bases. This CDR3 has 17 amino acids. J was trimmed by 7 bases and V by 3 bases; bases with no gene match: 14. CDR1 MNHEY and CDR2 SMNVEV come from the germline V gene (reference sequence). DNA for the CDR3: TGTGCCAGCAGTTTCGGGACAGGGATAGGGCGCCCCAATACGCAGTATTTT. Translating it yields CASSFGTGIGRPNTQYF.

The rearrangement links TRBV20-1 to TRBJ2-7; possibly TRBD2 for D (6 bases). CDR1 DFQATT and CDR2 SNEGSKA come from the germline V gene (reference sequence). CDR3 length: 11 residues. Trimming took 7 bases from V and 10 from J, leaving 17 bases between them. The CDR3 sequence: CSVRSGEVQYF. CDR3 DNA: TGCAGTGTCAGGTCGGGGGAAGTTCAGTACTTC.

The V call is TRBV19, the J call TRBJ2-3, with 7 bases lining up with TRBD2. This CDR3 spans 17 amino acids. J gave up 4 bases and V 2 bases, and 12 bases lay outside the gene matches. The germline gives CDR1 LNHDA, CDR2 SQIVND (reference sequence). The CDR3 region is CASSIRASAGVADTQYF. Here the CDR3 DNA reads TGTGCCAGTAGTATAAGAGCCTCTGCGGGAGTTGCAGATACGCAGTATTTT.